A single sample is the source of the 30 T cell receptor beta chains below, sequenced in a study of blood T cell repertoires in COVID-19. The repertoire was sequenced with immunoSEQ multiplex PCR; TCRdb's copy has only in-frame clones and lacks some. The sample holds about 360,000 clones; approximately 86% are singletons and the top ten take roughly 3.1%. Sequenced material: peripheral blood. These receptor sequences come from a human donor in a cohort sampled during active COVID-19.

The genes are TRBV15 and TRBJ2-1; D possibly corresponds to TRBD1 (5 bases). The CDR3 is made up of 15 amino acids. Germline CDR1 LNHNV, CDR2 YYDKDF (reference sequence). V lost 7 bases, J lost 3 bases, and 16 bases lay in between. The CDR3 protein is CATTSVGANYNEQFF. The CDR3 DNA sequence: TGTGCCACCACCTCCGTTGGGGCGAACTACAATGAGCAGTTCTTC.

The CDR3: CASSPGQGRTDTQYF. The CDR3, as DNA: TGCGCCAGCAGCCCCGGACAGGGACGTACAGATACGCAGTATTTT. The chain recombines TRBV5-1 with TRBJ2-3, with 8 bases aligning to TRBD1. J gave up 3 bases and V 4 bases, and 7 bases lay outside the gene matches. In germline, CDR1 is SGHRS, CDR2 YFSETQ. The CDR3 runs 15 residues.

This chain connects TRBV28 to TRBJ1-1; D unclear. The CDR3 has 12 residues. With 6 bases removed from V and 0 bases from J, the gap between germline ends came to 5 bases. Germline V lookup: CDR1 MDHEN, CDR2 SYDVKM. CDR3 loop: CASRNMNTEAFF. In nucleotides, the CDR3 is TGTGCCAGCAGGAACATGAACACTGAAGCTTTCTTT.

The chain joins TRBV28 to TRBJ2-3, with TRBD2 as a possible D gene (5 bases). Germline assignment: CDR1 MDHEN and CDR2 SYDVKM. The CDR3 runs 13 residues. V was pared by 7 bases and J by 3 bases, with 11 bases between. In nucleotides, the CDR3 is TGTGCCAGCATAAGAGCGGCGACAGATACGCAGTATTTT. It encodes CASIRAATDTQYF. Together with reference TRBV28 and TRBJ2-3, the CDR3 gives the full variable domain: DVKVTQSSRYLVKRTGEKVFLECVQDMDHENMFWYRQDPGLGLRLIYFSYDVKMKEKGDIPEGYSVSREKKERFSLILESASTNQTSMYLCASIRAATDTQYFGPGTRLTVL.

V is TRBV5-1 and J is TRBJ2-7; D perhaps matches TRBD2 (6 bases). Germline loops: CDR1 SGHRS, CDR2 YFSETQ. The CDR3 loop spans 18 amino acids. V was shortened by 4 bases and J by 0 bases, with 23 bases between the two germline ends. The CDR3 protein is CASSPQSSGGPSSYEQYF. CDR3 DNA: TGCGCCAGCAGCCCCCAGAGTAGCGGAGGCCCCAGCTCCTACGAGCAGTACTTC.

This CDR3 is CASSLLGAETQYF. CDR3 sequence (DNA): TGTGCCAGCAGCTTATTGGGGGCGGAGACCCAGTACTTC. The chain couples TRBV7-2 to TRBJ2-5; TRBD1 is a possible D gene (6 bases). Trimming removed 2 bases from V and 5 bases from J, with 9 bases in between. Germline CDR1 and CDR2: SGHTA and FQGNSA. The CDR3 contains 13 residues.

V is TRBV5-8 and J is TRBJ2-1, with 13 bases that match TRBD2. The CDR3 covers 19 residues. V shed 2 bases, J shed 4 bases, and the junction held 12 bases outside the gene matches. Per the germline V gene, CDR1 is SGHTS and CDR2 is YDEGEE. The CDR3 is CASSLRETSGRVLYNEQFF. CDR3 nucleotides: TGTGCCAGCAGCTTAAGGGAAACTAGCGGGAGGGTGTTATACAATGAGCAGTTCTTC.

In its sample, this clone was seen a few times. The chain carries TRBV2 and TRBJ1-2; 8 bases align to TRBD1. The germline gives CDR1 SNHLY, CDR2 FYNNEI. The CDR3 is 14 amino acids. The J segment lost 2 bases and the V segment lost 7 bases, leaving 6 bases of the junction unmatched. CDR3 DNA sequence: TGTGCCAGCACCTACAGGGGGTTGAACTATGGCTACACCTTC. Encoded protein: CASTYRGLNYGYTF.

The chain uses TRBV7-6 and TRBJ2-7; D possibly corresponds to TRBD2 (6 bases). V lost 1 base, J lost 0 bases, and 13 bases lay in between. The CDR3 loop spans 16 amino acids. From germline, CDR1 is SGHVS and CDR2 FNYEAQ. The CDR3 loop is CASSLGPGENSYEQYF. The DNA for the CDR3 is TGTGCCAGCAGCTTAGGACCGGGAGAGAACTCCTACGAGCAGTACTTC.

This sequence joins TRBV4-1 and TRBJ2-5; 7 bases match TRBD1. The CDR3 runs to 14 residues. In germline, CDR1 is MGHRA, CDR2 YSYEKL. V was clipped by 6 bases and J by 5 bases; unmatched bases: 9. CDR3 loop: CASSRNRGYETQYF. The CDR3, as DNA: TGCGCCAGCAGTCGTAACAGGGGCTATGAGACCCAGTACTTC.

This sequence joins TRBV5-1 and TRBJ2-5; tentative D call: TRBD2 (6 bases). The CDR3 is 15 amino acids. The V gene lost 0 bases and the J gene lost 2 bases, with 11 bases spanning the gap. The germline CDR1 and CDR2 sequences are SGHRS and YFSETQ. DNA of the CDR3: TGCGCCAGCAGCTTGGTTCTTGGGGGGCAAGAGACCCAGTACTTC. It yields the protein CASSLVLGGQETQYF.

CDR3 nucleotides: TGTGCCAGAACCGGGACAGGGGAAAACATTCAGTACTTC. It is translated as CARTGTGENIQYF. The genes are TRBV12-3 or TRBV12-4 and TRBJ2-4; TRBD1 aligns across 10 bases. CDR3 length: 13 residues. V dropped 9 bases and J dropped 5; count of bases not matched to a gene: 4.

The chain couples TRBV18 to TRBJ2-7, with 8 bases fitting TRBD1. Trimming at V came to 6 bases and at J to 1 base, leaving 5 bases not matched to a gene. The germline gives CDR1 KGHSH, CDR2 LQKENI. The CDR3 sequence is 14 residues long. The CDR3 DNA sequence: TGTGCCAGCTCGACCGGGACAGGATCCTACGAGCAGTACTTC. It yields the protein CASSTGTGSYEQYF. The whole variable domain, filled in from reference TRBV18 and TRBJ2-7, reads NAGVMQNPRHLVRRRGQEARLRCSPMKGHSHVYWYRQLPEEGLKFMVYLQKENIIDESGMPKERFSAEFPKEGPSILRIQQVVRGDSAAYFCASSTGTGSYEQYFGPGTRLTVT.

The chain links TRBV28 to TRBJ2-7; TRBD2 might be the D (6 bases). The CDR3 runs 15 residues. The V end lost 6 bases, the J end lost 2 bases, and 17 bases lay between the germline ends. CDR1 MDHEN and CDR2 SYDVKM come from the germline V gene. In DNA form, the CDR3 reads TGTGCCAGCAGGATCGTAGGCGGGGCTGCCTACGAGCAGTACTTC. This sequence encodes CASRIVGGAAYEQYF. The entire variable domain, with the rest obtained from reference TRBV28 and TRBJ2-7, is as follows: DVKVTQSSRYLVKRTGEKVFLECVQDMDHENMFWYRQDPGLGLRLIYFSYDVKMKEKGDIPEGYSVSREKKERFSLILESASTNQTSMYLCASRIVGGAAYEQYFGPGTRLTVT.

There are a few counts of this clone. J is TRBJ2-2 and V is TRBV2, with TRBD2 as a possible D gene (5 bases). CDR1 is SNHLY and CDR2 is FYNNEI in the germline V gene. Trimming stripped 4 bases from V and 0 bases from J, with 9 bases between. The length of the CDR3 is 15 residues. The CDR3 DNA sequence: TGTGCCAGCAGTGCCGAAGCGGCGAACACCGGGGAGCTGTTTTTT. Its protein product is CASSAEAANTGELFF.

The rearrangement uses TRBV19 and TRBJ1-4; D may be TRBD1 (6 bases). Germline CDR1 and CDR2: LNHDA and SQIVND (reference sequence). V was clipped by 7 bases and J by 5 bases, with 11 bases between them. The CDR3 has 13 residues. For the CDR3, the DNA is TGTGCCAGTATCGGGCAGGGGAATGAAAAACTGTTTTTT. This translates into CASIGQGNEKLFF.

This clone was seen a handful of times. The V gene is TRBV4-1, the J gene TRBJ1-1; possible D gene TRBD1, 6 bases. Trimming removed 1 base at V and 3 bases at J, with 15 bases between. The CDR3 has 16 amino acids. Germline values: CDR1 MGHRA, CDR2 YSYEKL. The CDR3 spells CASSQGYGTLDTEAFF. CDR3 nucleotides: TGCGCCAGCAGCCAAGGCTACGGGACACTAGACACTGAAGCTTTCTTT.

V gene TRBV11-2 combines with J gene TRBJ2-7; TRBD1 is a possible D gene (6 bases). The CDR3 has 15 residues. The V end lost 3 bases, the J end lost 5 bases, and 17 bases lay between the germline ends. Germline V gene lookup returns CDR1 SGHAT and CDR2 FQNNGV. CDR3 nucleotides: TGTGCCAGCAGCTTTAATATCAGACAGGAGCACGAGCAGTACTTC. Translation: CASSFNIRQEHEQYF.

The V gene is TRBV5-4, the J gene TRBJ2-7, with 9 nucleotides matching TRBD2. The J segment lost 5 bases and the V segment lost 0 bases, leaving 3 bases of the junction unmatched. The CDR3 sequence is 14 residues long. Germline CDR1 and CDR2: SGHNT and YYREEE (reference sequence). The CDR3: CASSLGGGENEQYF. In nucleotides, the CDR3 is TGTGCCAGCAGCTTGGGCGGGGGGGAGAACGAGCAGTACTTC.

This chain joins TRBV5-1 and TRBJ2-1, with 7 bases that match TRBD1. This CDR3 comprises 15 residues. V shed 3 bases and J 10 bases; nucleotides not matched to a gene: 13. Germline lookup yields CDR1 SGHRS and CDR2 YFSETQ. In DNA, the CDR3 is TGCGCCAGCAGCTCCGCCCCGGGACAGAACTCAGAGCAGTTCTTC. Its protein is CASSSAPGQNSEQFF.

The CDR3 spells CSASPPGRDQPQHF. The CDR3 DNA reads as TGCAGTGCTAGTCCGCCTGGGCGGGATCAGCCCCAGCATTTT. The rearrangement uses TRBV20-1 and TRBJ1-5; D remains ambiguous. The CDR3 contains 14 residues. The V end was cut by 3 bases, the J end by 5 bases, with 14 bases between. Germline lookup yields CDR1 DFQATT and CDR2 SNEGSKA (reference sequence).

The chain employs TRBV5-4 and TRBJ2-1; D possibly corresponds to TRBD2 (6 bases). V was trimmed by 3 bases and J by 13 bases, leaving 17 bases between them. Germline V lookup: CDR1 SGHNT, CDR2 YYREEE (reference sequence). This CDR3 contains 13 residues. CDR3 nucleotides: TGTGCCAGCAGCTCAACACTAGCAGAGTTACAGTTCTTC. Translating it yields CASSSTLAELQFF.

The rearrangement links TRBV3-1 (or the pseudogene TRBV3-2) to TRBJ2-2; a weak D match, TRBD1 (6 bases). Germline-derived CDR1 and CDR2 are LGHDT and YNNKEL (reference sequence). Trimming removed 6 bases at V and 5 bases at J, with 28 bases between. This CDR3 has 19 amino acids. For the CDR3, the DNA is TGTGCCAGCAGACAAACGCTTTTCAGGGGCCCGAGGGAGACCGGGGAGCTGTTTTTT. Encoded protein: CASRQTLFRGPRETGELFF.

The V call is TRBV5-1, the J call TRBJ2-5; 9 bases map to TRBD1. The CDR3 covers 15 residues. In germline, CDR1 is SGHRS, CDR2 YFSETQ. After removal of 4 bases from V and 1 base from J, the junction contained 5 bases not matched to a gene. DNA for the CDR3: TGCGCCAGCAGCAGGGTGACAGGGGGCCAAGAGACCCAGTACTTC. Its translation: CASSRVTGGQETQYF.

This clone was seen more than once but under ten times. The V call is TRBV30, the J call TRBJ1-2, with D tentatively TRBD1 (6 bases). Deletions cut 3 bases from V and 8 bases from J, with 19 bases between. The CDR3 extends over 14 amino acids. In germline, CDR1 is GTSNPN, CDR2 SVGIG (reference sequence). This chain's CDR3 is CAWRTRAGGHGYTF. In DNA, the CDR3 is TGTGCCTGGAGAACTAGGGCGGGGGGACACGGCTACACCTTC.

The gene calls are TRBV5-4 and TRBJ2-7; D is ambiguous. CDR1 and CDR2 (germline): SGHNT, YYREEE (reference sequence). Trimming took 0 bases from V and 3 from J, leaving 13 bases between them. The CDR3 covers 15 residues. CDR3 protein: CASSLGWAESYEQYF. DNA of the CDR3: TGTGCCAGCAGCTTGGGTTGGGCAGAGAGCTACGAGCAGTACTTC.

The CDR3 DNA reads as TGCGCCAGCAGCCAAGTCTCACAGGGTAATTCACCCCTCCACTTT. Protein: CASSQVSQGNSPLHF. The rearrangement uses TRBV4-1 and TRBJ1-6; TRBD1 is a possible D gene (6 bases). The V end was cut by 1 base, the J end by 6 bases, with 10 bases between. This CDR3 is 15 amino acids long. CDR1 is MGHRA and CDR2 is YSYEKL in the germline V gene.

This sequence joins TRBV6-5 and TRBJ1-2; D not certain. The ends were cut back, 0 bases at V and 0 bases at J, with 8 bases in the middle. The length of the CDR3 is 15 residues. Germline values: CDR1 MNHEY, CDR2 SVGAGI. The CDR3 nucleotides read TGTGCCAGCAGTTACTCGAGTCCCGCTAACTATGGCTACACCTTC. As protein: CASSYSSPANYGYTF.

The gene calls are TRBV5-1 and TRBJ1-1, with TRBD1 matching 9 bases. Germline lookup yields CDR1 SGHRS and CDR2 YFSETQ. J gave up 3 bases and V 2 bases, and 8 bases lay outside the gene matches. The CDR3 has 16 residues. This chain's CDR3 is CASSLLQGARDTEAFF. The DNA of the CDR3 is TGCGCCAGCAGCTTATTACAGGGGGCGCGGGACACTGAAGCTTTCTTT. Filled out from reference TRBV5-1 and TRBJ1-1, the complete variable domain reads KAGVTQTPRYLIKTRGQQVTLSCSPISGHRSVSWYQQTPGQGLQFLFEYFSETQRNKGNFPGRFSGRQFSNSRSEMNVSTLELGDSALYLCASSLLQGARDTEAFFGQGTRLTVV.

DNA of the CDR3: TGTGCCAGCAGCGTATGGGGTGGGAGGGCGAATGAGCAGTTCTTC. Amino acid sequence: CASSVWGGRANEQFF. This chain uses TRBV9 with TRBJ2-1; TRBD2 matches at 7 bases. After removal of 1 base from V and 7 bases from J, the junction contained 8 bases not matched to a gene. Germline V gene data show CDR1 as SGDLS and CDR2 as YYNGEE. This CDR3 comprises 15 residues. Full variable domain (rest looked up from reference TRBV9 and TRBJ2-1): DSGVTQTPKHLITATGQRVTLRCSPRSGDLSVYWYQQSLDQGLQFLIQYYNGEERAKGNILERFSAQQFPDLHSELNLSSLELGDSALYFCASSVWGGRANEQFFGPGTRLTVL.